The 28 T cell receptor beta chains below were found in one sample sequenced in a study of blood T cell repertoires in COVID-19. Data came from immunoSEQ multiplex PCR; TCRdb stores just in-frame clones and leaves some out. The table lists roughly 440,000 clones, about 91% of them singletons. The sample was peripheral blood. The receptors were gathered from a woman aged 50 to 60 with COVID-19, enrolled during active disease.

The chain recombines TRBV9 with TRBJ1-6; D is unclear. Germline CDR1 SGDLS, CDR2 YYNGEE. Trimming pared 0 bases from V and 5 bases from J, leaving 12 bases between. This CDR3 region has 16 residues. CDR3 bases: TGTGCCAGCAGCGTAGGCCTACGGACTAATAATTCACCCCTCCACTTT. Its translation: CASSVGLRTNNSPLHF. Supplemented by reference TRBV9 and TRBJ1-6, the full variable domain reads DSGVTQTPKHLITATGQRVTLRCSPRSGDLSVYWYQQSLDQGLQFLIQYYNGEERAKGNILERFSAQQFPDLHSELNLSSLELGDSALYFCASSVGLRTNNSPLHFGNGTRLTVT.

The chain couples TRBV2 to TRBJ1-5; 10 bases are a match to TRBD1. The germline V gene encodes CDR1 SNHLY and CDR2 FYNNEI. After removal of 6 bases from V and 3 bases from J, the junction contained 8 bases not matched to a gene. This CDR3 is built from 16 residues. CDR3: CASSRLGTGVNQPQHF. The CDR3 DNA reads TGTGCCAGCAGCCGATTGGGGACAGGGGTCAATCAGCCCCAGCATTTT.

This sequence joins TRBV11-2 and TRBJ1-2, with a weak D call TRBD1 (5 bases). The V gene lost 5 bases and the J gene lost 4 bases, with 20 bases spanning the gap. In germline, CDR1 is SGHAT, CDR2 FQNNGV. This CDR3 contains 16 residues. The CDR3 coding sequence is TGTGCCAGCAGCGGGGGGAGGGGCTCCGAGATCTATGGCTACACCTTC. This sequence encodes CASSGGRGSEIYGYTF.

V and J are TRBV4-1 and TRBJ2-5; no firm D call. The V end was cut by 0 bases, the J end by 5 bases, with 13 bases between. Germline loops: CDR1 MGHRA, CDR2 YSYEKL. The CDR3 is 15 residues long. CDR3 sequence reads: CASSQDTTAGETQYF. CDR3 in DNA: TGCGCCAGCAGCCAAGATACTACCGCTGGGGAGACCCAGTACTTC.

The V call is TRBV14, the J call TRBJ2-7, with D perhaps matching TRBD1 (5 bases). This CDR3 comprises 13 residues. Germline V CDR1 and CDR2: SGHDN, FVKESK. With 4 bases removed from V and 3 bases from J, the gap between germline ends came to 10 bases. The chain's CDR3 is CASSPRVGYEQYF. The CDR3 nucleotides read TGTGCCAGCAGCCCCAGGGTGGGCTACGAGCAGTACTTC.

The chain is built from TRBV7-9 and TRBJ1-1, with 11 bases that match TRBD1. Trimming cost V 5 bases and J 3 bases; bases outside gene matches: 14. The CDR3 length is 18 residues. Looked up from germline, CDR1 is SEHNR and CDR2 is FQNEAQ (reference sequence). CDR3 sequence (DNA): TGTGCCAGCAGCGGATTACGGGACAGGGGGTCTTCACACACTGAAGCTTTCTTT. This gives the protein CASSGLRDRGSSHTEAFF.

The chain uses TRBV2 and TRBJ2-2; possible D gene TRBD1, 5 bases. V lost 6 bases and J 1 base, leaving 9 bases between the germline ends. The germline gives CDR1 SNHLY, CDR2 FYNNEI. The CDR3 loop spans 14 amino acids. CDR3: CASSTTGNTGELFF. CDR3 sequence (DNA): TGTGCCAGCAGCACCACAGGGAACACCGGGGAGCTGTTTTTT.

V and J are TRBV30 and TRBJ1-5; TRBD1 matches at 7 bases. Germline CDR1 is GTSNPN and CDR2 is SVGIG (reference sequence). Losses at the gene ends were 1 base for V and 6 bases for J; bases not matched to a gene: 3. The CDR3 sequence is 13 residues long. The CDR3 reads CAWSEDRAQPQHF. In nucleotides, the CDR3 is TGTGCCTGGAGTGAAGACAGGGCTCAGCCCCAGCATTTT. The full variable domain, in which reference TRBV30 and TRBJ1-5 provide the parts outside the CDR3, is SQTIHQWPATLVQPVGSPLSLECTVEGTSNPNLYWYRQAAGRGLQLLFYSVGIGQISSEVPQNLSASRPQDRQFILSSKKLLLSDSGFYLCAWSEDRAQPQHFGDGTRLSIL.

The V call is TRBV6-4, the J call TRBJ2-7; D is possibly TRBD1 (6 bases). The CDR3 runs to 14 residues. V lost 6 bases and J 6 bases, leaving 18 bases between the germline ends. Germline CDR1 is MRHNA and CDR2 is SNTAGT. CDR3 loop: CASRPTQGSSEQYF. Written as DNA, the CDR3 is TGTGCCAGCAGGCCCACACAGGGTTCGAGCGAGCAGTACTTC.

This clone was observed a handful of times. The chain uses TRBV4-2 and TRBJ1-6, with D hard to call. The CDR3 is made up of 17 amino acids. The V and J ends lost 0 bases and 4 bases respectively, with 13 bases between them. Germline CDR1 LGHNA, CDR2 YNFKEQ. The CDR3 nucleotides read TGTGCCAGCAGCCAAGATCTTCCGGGTAGATATAATTCACCCCTCCACTTT. This gives the protein CASSQDLPGRYNSPLHF.

The V call is TRBV3-1 (or the pseudogene TRBV3-2), the J call TRBJ1-5; TRBD1 agrees at 8 bases. After removal of 7 bases from V and 5 bases from J, the junction contained 7 bases not matched to a gene. The CDR3 contains 14 residues. The germline V gene has CDR1 LGHDT and CDR2 YNNKEL (reference sequence). CDR3 region: CASTDRGSDQPQHF. The DNA for the CDR3 is TGTGCCAGCACCGACAGGGGTTCGGATCAGCCCCAGCATTTT.

V gene TRBV11-2 combines with J gene TRBJ1-2, with D possibly matching TRBD1 (5 bases). In germline, CDR1 is SGHAT, CDR2 FQNNGV. The CDR3 extends over 16 amino acids. The ends were cut back, 1 base at V and 7 bases at J, with 19 bases in the middle. The CDR3 is CASSLAGSARASGYTF. Here the CDR3 DNA reads TGTGCCAGCAGCTTAGCTGGATCGGCCAGGGCGAGTGGCTACACCTTC.

The chain couples TRBV9 to TRBJ2-1; 8 nucleotides agree with TRBD2. Germline CDR1 SGDLS, CDR2 YYNGEE. The length of the CDR3 is 20 residues. The ends lost 3 bases at V and 0 bases at J; junction bases unmatched: 17. The CDR3 here is CASSGTPGTRVLASYNEQFF. The CDR3 DNA is TGTGCCAGCAGCGGGACCCCGGGGACTAGAGTATTAGCCTCCTACAATGAGCAGTTCTTC.

The gene calls are TRBV5-1 and TRBJ1-6, with 7 bases matching TRBD1. The V gene end was trimmed by 0 bases and the J gene end by 9 bases; junction bases not matched to a gene: 6. CDR3 length: 15 residues. Per the germline V gene, CDR1 is SGHRS and CDR2 is YFSETQ. CDR3 in amino acids: CASSLVGGQISPLHF. CDR3 coding DNA: TGCGCCAGCAGCTTGGTGGGGGGACAGATTTCACCCCTCCACTTT.

The genes are TRBV10-3 and TRBJ2-4; TRBD2 is a possible D gene (6 bases). CDR3 length equals 16 residues. V lost 2 bases and J lost 8, with 19 bases in between. Germline V lookup: CDR1 ENHRY, CDR2 SYGVKD. CDR3 protein: CAISERDAGERDIQYF. The CDR3 region has the DNA TGTGCCATCAGTGAGAGGGACGCAGGTGAGCGGGACATTCAGTACTTC.

The rearrangement links TRBV6-5 to TRBJ2-3, with 7 bases fitting TRBD2. V was clipped by 6 bases and J by 1 base; unmatched bases: 4. This CDR3 is built from 14 residues. The V gene's germline CDR1 is MNHEY and CDR2 SVGAGI. In DNA, the CDR3 is TGTGCCAGCAGAGCGGGACTCGGCACAGATACGCAGTATTTT. This encodes CASRAGLGTDTQYF.

This clone has only one observation. CDR3 bases: TGCGCCAGCAGCGGAGGCCTCGAGACCCAGTACTTC. Translation: CASSGGLETQYF. J is TRBJ2-5 and V is TRBV5-1; the D gene is possibly TRBD2 (5 bases). V shed 4 bases and J shed 5 bases, with 9 bases lying between them. Per germline, CDR1 SGHRS and CDR2 YFSETQ. The CDR3 is 12 residues long.

The chain employs TRBV21-1 and TRBJ2-3; the table's D call TRBD2 went unverified against the DNA. TRBV21-1 is recorded as a pseudogene. This CDR3 spans 16 amino acids. CDR3 coding DNA: TGTGCCAGCAGCCCCCCGGGACTAGCGCTCCCAGATACGCAGTATTTT. Protein: CASSPPGLALPDTQYF.

Regarding this clone: Other nucleotide sequences from this sample produce the same CDR3. The chain combines TRBV19 with TRBJ1-5; no clear D. CDR3 length equals 14 residues. V lost 3 bases and J 5 bases, leaving 11 bases between the germline ends. In germline, CDR1 is LNHDA, CDR2 SQIVND (reference sequence). The CDR3 here is CASSIPPRDQPQHF. The CDR3 nucleotides read TGTGCCAGTAGTATCCCCCCTCGAGATCAGCCCCAGCATTTT.

This chain uses TRBV5-6 with TRBJ1-4; tentatively, D is TRBD1 (6 bases). The CDR3 is 15 residues long. Germline CDR1 is SGHDT and CDR2 is YYEEEE. V was cut by 0 bases and J by 7 bases, with 13 bases left in between. The CDR3 loop is CASSLGTGSREKLFF. In DNA form, the CDR3 reads TGTGCCAGCAGCTTGGGTACAGGGAGCCGTGAAAAACTGTTTTTT.

The chain employs TRBV24-1 and TRBJ2-1, with TRBD1 matching 7 bases. Unmatched junction bases numbered 14, after V lost 7 bases and J lost 0 bases. Germline CDR1 KGHDR, CDR2 SFDVKD. The CDR3 loop spans 18 amino acids. The CDR3: CATSPQGTPTGSYNEQFF. The CDR3, as DNA: TGTGCCACCAGCCCACAGGGGACCCCCACGGGCTCCTACAATGAGCAGTTCTTC.

V gene TRBV4-2 combines with J gene TRBJ1-5; 11 nucleotides agree with TRBD1. Germline CDR1 LGHNA, CDR2 YNFKEQ. With 2 bases clipped from V and 7 bases from J, the junction kept 4 bases outside the gene matches. The CDR3 spans 15 residues. The CDR3: CASSQKGTGGQPQHF. The CDR3, as DNA: TGTGCCAGCAGCCAAAAAGGGACAGGGGGACAGCCCCAGCATTTT.

The rearrangement joins TRBV25-1 to TRBJ1-4; 7 positions agree with TRBD1. Germline assignment: CDR1 MGHDK and CDR2 SYGVNS. CDR3 size: 17 residues. J was trimmed by 3 bases and V by 1 base; bases with no gene match: 8. Here the CDR3 DNA reads TGTGCCAGCAGTGAATTGTATGCTGGGACAGCTAATGAAAAACTGTTTTTT. It codes for CASSELYAGTANEKLFF.

V is TRBV29-1 and J is TRBJ1-4; no definite D call. Germline V gene sequence: CDR1 SQVTM, CDR2 ANQGSEA. There are 14 residues in the CDR3. V lost 1 base and J lost 6, with 12 bases in between. The CDR3 DNA sequence: TGCAGCGTTGAAGGTTCGGGGAGGGATGAAAAACTGTTTTTT. Translated: CSVEGSGRDEKLFF.

This clone appeared once. The rearrangement uses TRBV6-1 and TRBJ1-1; D unclear. The CDR3 spans 14 residues. The germline CDR1 and CDR2 sequences are MNHNS and SASEGT. Trimming removed 3 bases at V and 6 bases at J, with 14 bases between. CDR3 residues: CASSDKTRMAEAFF. The CDR3 DNA is TGTGCCAGCAGTGATAAAACGAGGATGGCTGAAGCTTTCTTT.

The chain employs TRBV5-1 and TRBJ1-1, with D tentatively TRBD1 (6 bases). V gave up 0 bases and J gave up 8 bases, with 17 bases separating them. In germline, CDR1 is SGHRS, CDR2 YFSETQ. This CDR3 comprises 15 residues. DNA for the CDR3: TGCGCCAGCAGCTTGGGGGGCAGGGGCGAGCTAGAAGCTTTCTTT. Protein product: CASSLGGRGELEAFF. The complete variable domain, with remaining parts taken from reference TRBV5-1 and TRBJ1-1, reads KAGVTQTPRYLIKTRGQQVTLSCSPISGHRSVSWYQQTPGQGLQFLFEYFSETQRNKGNFPGRFSGRQFSNSRSEMNVSTLELGDSALYLCASSLGGRGELEAFFGQGTRLTVV.

This clone was seen only once. V and J are TRBV11-1 and TRBJ2-2, with TRBD1 matching over 7 bases. The junction had 8 bases not matched to a gene; V was cut back by 5 bases and J by 2 bases. The CDR3 is 16 amino acids. Germline CDR1 and CDR2: SGHAT and FQDESV (reference sequence). CDR3 protein: CASSPREGGNTGELFF. DNA of the CDR3: TGTGCCAGCAGCCCTCGAGAAGGGGGCAACACCGGGGAGCTGTTTTTT.

V is TRBV10-3 and J is TRBJ1-1; 8 nucleotides match TRBD1. CDR1 and CDR2 (germline): ENHRY, SYGVKD. The CDR3 totals 20 residues. Unmatched junction bases numbered 26, after V lost 5 bases and J lost 6 bases. CDR3 in amino acids: CAISPSRDVLKQGGISEAFF. The CDR3, as DNA: TGTGCCATCAGTCCGTCGCGGGACGTTCTTAAACAGGGGGGAATCTCTGAAGCTTTCTTT.